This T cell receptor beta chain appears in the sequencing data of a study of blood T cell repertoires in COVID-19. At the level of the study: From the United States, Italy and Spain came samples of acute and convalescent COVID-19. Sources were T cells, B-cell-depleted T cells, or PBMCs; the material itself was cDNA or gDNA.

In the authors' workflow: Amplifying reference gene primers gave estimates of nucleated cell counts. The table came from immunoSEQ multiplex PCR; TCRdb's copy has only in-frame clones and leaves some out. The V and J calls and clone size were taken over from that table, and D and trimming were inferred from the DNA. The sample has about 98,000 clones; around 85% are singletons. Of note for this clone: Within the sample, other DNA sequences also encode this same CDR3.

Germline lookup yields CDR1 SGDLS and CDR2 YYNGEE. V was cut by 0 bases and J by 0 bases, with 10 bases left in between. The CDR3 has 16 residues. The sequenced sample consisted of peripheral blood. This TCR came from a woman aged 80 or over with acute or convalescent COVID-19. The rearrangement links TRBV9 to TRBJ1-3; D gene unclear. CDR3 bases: TGTGCCAGCAGCGTAGCACCCCCGAGCTCTGGAAACACCATATATTTT. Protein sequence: CASSVAPPSSGNTIYF.